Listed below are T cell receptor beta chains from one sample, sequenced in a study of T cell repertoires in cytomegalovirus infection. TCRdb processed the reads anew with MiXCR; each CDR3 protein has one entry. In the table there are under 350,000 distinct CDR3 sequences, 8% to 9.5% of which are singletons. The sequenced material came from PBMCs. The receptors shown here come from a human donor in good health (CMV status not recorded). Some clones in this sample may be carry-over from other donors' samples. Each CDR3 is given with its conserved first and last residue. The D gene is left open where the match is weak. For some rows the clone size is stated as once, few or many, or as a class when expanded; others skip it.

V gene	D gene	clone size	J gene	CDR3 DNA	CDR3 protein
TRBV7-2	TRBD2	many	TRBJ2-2	TGTGCCAGCATCCTTATGGCGGGGGGGCGGGCCGGGGAGCTGTTTTTT	CASILMAGGRAGELFF
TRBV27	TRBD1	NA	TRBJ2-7	TGTGCCAGCAGTTTCGACAGGGGAACCGCCGAGCAGTACTTC	CASSFDRGTAEQYF
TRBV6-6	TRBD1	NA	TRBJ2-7	TGTGCCGCCTCGGGGCAGGGGGCTGCCTACGAGCAGTACTTC	CAASGQGAAYEQYF
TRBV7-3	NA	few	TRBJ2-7	TGTGCCAGCAGCCGAGGGGAGCGGCCCTACGAGCAGTACTTC	CASSRGERPYEQYF
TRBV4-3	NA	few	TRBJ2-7	TGCGCCAGCAGCCAAGTTCTTGAAAACTACGAGCAGTACTTC	CASSQVLENYEQYF
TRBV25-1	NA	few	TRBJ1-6	TGTGCCAGCAGTGAATGGGGTAATTCACCCCTCCACTTT	CASSEWGNSPLHF
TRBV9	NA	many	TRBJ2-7	TGTGCCAGCAGCGCCGTAGCAGGGTCCCACGAGCAGTACTTC	CASSAVAGSHEQYF
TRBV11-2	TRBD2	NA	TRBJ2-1	TGTGCCAGCAGCCCCGGACTAGCGGGACACTACAATGAGCAGTTCTTC	CASSPGLAGHYNEQFF
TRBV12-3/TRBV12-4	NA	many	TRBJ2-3	TGTGCCAGCAACAGGAGGGAAACAGATACGCAGTATTTT	CASNRRETDTQYF
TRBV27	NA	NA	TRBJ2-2	TGTGCCAGCAGTTTAAGGGAAGCACCGAACACCGGGGAGCTGTTTTTT	CASSLREAPNTGELFF
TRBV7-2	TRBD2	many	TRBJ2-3	TGTGCCAGCAGCTTAGGGGGGACTAGCGGAGGCGGGATAGATACGCAGTATTTT	CASSLGGTSGGGIDTQYF
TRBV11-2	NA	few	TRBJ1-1	TGTGCCAGCAGCTTAGATCGGGGCGGGCGGCGCACTGAAGCTTTCTTT	CASSLDRGGRRTEAFF
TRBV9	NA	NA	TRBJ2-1	TGTGCCAGCAGCGTAGGGTGGATACCGCAGTTCTTC	CASSVGWIPQFF
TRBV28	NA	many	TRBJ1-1	TGTGCCAGCAGAATAAGGCACGGGAGCACTGAAGCTTTCTTT	CASRIRHGSTEAFF
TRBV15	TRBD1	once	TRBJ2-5	TGTGCCACCAGCAGTGCGGGACAGGGTTGGCAGACCCAGTACTTC	CATSSAGQGWQTQYF
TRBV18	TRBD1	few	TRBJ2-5	TGTGCCAGCTCACCAATCTCCGGGACAGGTCAAGAGACCCAGTACTTC	CASSPISGTGQETQYF
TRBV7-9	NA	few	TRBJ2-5	TGTGCCAGCAGCTTAACTCAGGGTGGAGAGACCCAGTACTTC	CASSLTQGGETQYF
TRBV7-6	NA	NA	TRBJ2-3	TGTGCCAGCAGCTTCGGAGCAATCACAGATACGCAGTATTTT	CASSFGAITDTQYF
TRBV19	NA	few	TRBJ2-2	TGTGCCAGTAGTCAGAGGACTCAAGGCACGGGGGAGCTGTTTTTT	CASSQRTQGTGELFF
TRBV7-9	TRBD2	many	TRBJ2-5	TGTGCCAGCAGACCGCGGACTAGCGGGAGGGCCGGGGAGACCCAGTACTTC	CASRPRTSGRAGETQYF
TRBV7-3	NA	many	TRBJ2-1	TGTGCCAGCAGCTTAGGGGGTCGGCGGGAGCAGTTCTTC	CASSLGGRREQFF
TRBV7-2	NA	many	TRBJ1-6	TGTGCCAGCAGCTTAGAGGGGGGGGCACGAGGTTCACCCCTCCACTTT	CASSLEGGARGSPLHF
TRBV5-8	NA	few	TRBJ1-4	TGTGCCAGCAGCTTGGGTGCAGCCCTCGTACGACTCAATGAAAAACTGTTTTTT	CASSLGAALVRLNEKLFF
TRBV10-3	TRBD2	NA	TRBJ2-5	TGTGCCATCAGCCCCGGGACTAGCGGGAAGGCGACCCAGTACTTC	CAISPGTSGKATQYF
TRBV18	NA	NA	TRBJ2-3	TGTGCCAGCTCACCACCTAACACAGATACGCAGTATTTT	CASSPPNTDTQYF
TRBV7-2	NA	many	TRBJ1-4	TGTGCCAGCAGCTTGGAGTTGACAGGCGGGGAAAAACTGTTTTTT	CASSLELTGGEKLFF
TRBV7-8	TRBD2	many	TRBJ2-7	TGTGCCAGCAGCTTAGGGACTAGCGCCTACGAGCAGTACTTC	CASSLGTSAYEQYF